This TCR beta chain appears in the sequencing data of a study of long-term antiretroviral therapy in people with HIV. This CDR3 has 15 residues. Germline CDR1 and CDR2: MNHEY and SMNVEV (reference sequence). Trimming stripped 2 bases from V and 6 bases from J, with 14 bases between. Study observations and caveats: Pre-ART clonal expansions dominated every time point's repertoire.

Each sample contained roughly 0.85-10 million cryopreserved PBMC, thawed before DNA extraction. The libraries were made with immunoSEQ v3.0 at survey level. Sequencing aimed at roughly 35,000-50,000 T-cell genomes per sample. Repertoires were generated with immunoSEQ multiplex PCR, while TCRdb's copy carries only in-frame clones and drops some. Here the sample spans 35,000 or so clones, roughly four fifths being singletons. Concerning this clone: Its antigen is not identified.

The specimen was unsorted PBMCs, collected 0.4 years before starting antiretroviral therapy. This sequence joins TRBV27 and TRBJ2-1, with no clear D. This receptor was taken from a man aged 18-30 years with HIV. CDR3 nucleotides: TGTGCCAGCAGTTTAGCCGGGCCCTGGGCCAATGAGCAGTTCTTC. It translates to CASSLAGPWANEQFF.